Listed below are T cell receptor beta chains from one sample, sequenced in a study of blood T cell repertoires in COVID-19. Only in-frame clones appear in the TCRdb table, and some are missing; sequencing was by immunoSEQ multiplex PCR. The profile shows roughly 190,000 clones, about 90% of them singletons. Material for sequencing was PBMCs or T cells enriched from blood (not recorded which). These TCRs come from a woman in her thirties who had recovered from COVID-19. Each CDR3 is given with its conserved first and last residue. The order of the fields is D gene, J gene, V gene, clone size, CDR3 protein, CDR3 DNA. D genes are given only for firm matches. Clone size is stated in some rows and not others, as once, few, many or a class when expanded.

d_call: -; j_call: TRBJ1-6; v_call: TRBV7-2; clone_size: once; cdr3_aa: CASSLGPSPLHF; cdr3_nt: TGTGCCAGCAGCCTAGGGCCCTCACCCCTCCACTTT
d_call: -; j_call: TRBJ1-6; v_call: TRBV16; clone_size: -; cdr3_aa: CASSHDSFSNSPLHF; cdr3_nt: TGTGCCAGCAGCCACGACAGTTTCAGCAATTCACCCCTCCACTTT
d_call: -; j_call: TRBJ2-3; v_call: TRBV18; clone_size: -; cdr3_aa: CASSAGLTDTQYF; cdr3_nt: TGTGCCAGCTCAGCGGGGCTCACAGATACGCAGTATTTT
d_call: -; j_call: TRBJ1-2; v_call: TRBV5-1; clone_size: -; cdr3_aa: CASSSSARAYGYTF; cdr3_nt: TGCGCCAGCAGCTCCTCCGCCAGGGCTTATGGCTACACCTTC
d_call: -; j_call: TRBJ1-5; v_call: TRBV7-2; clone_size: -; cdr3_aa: CASSHSKGGRNQPQHF; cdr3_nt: TGTGCCAGCAGCCATAGTAAGGGGGGGAGGAATCAGCCCCAGCATTTT
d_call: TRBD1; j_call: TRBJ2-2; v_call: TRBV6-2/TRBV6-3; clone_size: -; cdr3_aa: CASSRDSHTGELFF; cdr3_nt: TGTGCCAGCAGCCGGGACAGCCATACCGGGGAGCTGTTTTTT
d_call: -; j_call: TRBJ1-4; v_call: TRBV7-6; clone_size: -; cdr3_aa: CASSLIGDNEKLFF; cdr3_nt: TGTGCCAGCAGCTTAATAGGGGATAATGAAAAACTGTTTTTT
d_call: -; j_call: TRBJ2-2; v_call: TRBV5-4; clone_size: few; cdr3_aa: CASSPISGMNTGELFF; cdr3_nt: TGTGCCAGCAGCCCCATTAGCGGTATGAACACCGGGGAGCTGTTTTTT
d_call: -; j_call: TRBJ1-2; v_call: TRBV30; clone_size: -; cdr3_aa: CAWSGTSSGYTF; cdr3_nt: TGTGCCTGGAGTGGGACTTCGAGTGGCTACACCTTC
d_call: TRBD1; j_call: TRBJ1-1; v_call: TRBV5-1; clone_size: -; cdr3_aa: CASSLNRGTGTEAFF; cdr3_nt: TGCGCCAGCAGCTTAAACAGGGGGACGGGCACTGAAGCTTTCTTT
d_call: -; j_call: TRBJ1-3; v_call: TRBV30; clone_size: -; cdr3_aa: CAWSVRKQGTAYSGNTIYF; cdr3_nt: TGTGCCTGGAGTGTACGTAAACAGGGTACGGCTTACTCTGGAAACACCATATATTTT
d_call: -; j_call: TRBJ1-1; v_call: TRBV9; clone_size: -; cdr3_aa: CASSAGLINTEAFF; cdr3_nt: TGTGCCAGCAGCGCAGGACTGATAAACACTGAAGCTTTCTTT
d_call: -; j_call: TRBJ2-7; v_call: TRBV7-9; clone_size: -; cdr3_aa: CASSSLRYEQYF; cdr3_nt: TGTGCCAGCAGCTCCCTCCGCTACGAGCAGTACTTC
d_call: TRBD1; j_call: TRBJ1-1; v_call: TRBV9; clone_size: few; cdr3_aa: CASSPRTGLNTEAFF; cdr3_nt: TGTGCCAGCAGCCCACGGACAGGCCTGAACACTGAAGCTTTCTTT
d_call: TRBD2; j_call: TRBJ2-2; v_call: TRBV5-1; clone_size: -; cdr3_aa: CASSFAGGSTGELFF; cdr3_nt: TGCGCCAGCAGCTTCGCGGGAGGCAGCACCGGGGAGCTGTTTTTT
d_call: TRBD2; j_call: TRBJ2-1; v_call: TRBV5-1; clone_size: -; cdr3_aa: CASSFGTSEYNEQFF; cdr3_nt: TGCGCCAGCAGCTTCGGGACTAGCGAGTACAATGAGCAGTTCTTC
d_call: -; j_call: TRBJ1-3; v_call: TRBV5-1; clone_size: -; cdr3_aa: CASSLDTGSGNTIYF; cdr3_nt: TGCGCCAGCAGCTTGGATACAGGCTCTGGAAACACCATATATTTT
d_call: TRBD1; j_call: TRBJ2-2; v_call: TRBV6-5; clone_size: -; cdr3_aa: CASNTDRDAGELFF; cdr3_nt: TGTGCCAGCAATACGGACAGGGACGCCGGGGAGCTGTTTTTT
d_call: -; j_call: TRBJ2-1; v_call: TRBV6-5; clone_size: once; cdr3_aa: CASSLGGSEHGNEQFF; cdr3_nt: TGTGCCAGCAGTTTAGGGGGTTCCGAACACGGCAATGAGCAGTTCTTC
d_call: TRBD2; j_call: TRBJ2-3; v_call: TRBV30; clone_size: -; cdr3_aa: CAWTRPSGSTDTQYF; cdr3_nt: TGTGCCTGGACCCGCCCGAGCGGGAGTACAGATACGCAGTATTTT
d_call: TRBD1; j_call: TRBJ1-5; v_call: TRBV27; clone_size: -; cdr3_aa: CASSSLRDRDQPQHF; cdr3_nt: TGTGCCAGCAGTTCCCTACGGGACAGAGATCAGCCCCAGCATTTT
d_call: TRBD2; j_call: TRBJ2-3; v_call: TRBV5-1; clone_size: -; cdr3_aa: CASAGLATDTQYF; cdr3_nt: TGCGCCAGCGCGGGACTAGCGACAGATACGCAGTATTTT
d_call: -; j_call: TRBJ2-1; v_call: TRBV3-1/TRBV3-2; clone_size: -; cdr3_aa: CASSQVVAYEQFF; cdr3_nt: TGTGCCAGCAGCCAGGTTGTCGCGTATGAGCAGTTCTTC
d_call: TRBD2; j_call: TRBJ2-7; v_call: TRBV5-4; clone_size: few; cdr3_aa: CASSFLREPYEQYF; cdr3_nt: TGTGCCAGCAGCTTTTTGCGGGAGCCGTACGAGCAGTACTTC
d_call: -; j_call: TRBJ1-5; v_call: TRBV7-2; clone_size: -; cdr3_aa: CASSQQGLLSNQPQHF; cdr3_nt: TGTGCCAGCAGCCAGCAGGGACTCCTTAGCAATCAGCCCCAGCATTTT
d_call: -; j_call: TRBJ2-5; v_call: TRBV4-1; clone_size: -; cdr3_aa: CASSQGYQDYQETQYF; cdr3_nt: TGCGCCAGCAGCCAAGGTTACCAGGACTACCAAGAGACCCAGTACTTC
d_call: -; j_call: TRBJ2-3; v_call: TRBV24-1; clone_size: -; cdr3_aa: CATSGGDDTDTQYF; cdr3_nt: TGTGCCACCAGTGGGGGGGACGACACAGATACGCAGTATTTT
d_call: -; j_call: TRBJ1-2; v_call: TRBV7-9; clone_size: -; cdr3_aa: CASSLRSTGGYTF; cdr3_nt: TGTGCCAGCAGCTTAAGATCTACTGGTGGCTACACCTTC
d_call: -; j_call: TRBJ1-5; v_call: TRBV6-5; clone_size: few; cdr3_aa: CASRVQVYSNQPQHF; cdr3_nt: TGTGCCAGCAGAGTACAGGTTTATAGCAATCAGCCCCAGCATTTT
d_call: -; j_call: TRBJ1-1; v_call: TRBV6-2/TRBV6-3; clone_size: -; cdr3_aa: CASSWKGQVLMNTEAFF; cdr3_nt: TGTGCCAGCAGTTGGAAGGGGCAGGTCCTCATGAACACTGAAGCTTTCTTT
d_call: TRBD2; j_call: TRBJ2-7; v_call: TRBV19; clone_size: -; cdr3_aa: CASSPGGTSGREQYF; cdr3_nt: TGTGCCAGTAGTCCGGGGGGGACTAGCGGGAGAGAGCAGTACTTC
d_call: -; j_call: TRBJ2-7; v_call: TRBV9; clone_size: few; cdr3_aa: CASSKMTGHYEQYF; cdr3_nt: TGTGCCAGCAGTAAAATGACAGGACACTACGAGCAGTACTTC
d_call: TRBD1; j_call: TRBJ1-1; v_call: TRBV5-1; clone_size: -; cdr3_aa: CASSVLGTGMNTEAFF; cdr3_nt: TGCGCCAGCAGCGTCCTCGGGACAGGCATGAACACTGAAGCTTTCTTT
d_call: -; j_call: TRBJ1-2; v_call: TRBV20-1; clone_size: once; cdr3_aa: CSARAGNGYTF; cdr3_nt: TGCAGTGCCAGGGCGGGGAATGGCTACACCTTC
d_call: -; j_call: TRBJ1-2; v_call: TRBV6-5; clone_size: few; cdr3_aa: CASSPTHNYGYTF; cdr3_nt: TGTGCCAGCAGCCCGACTCATAACTATGGCTACACCTTC
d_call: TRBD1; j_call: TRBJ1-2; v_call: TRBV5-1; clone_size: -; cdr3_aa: CASSLEGQGARGYTF; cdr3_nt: TGCGCCAGCAGCTTGGAAGGACAGGGGGCGCGGGGCTACACCTTC
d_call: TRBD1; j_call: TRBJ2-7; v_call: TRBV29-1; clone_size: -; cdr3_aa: CSVRGQGAYEQYF; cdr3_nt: TGCAGCGTTCGGGGACAGGGGGCCTACGAGCAGTACTTC
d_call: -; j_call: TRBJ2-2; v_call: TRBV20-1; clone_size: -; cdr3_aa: CSASGGHTNTGELFF; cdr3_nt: TGCAGTGCTAGTGGGGGACACACGAACACCGGGGAGCTGTTTTTT
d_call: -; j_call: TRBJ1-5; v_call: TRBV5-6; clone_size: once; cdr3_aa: CASSWGTASNQPQHF; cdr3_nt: TGTGCCAGCAGCTGGGGGACTGCCAGCAATCAGCCCCAGCATTTT
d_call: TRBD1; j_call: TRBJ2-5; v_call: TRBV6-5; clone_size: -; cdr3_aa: CASRPGQGTETQYF; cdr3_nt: TGTGCCAGCAGACCGGGACAGGGCACAGAGACCCAGTACTTC
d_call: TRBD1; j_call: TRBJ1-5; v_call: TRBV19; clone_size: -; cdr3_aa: CASNPDRRDQPQHF; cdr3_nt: TGTGCCAGTAATCCGGACAGGCGCGATCAGCCCCAGCATTTT
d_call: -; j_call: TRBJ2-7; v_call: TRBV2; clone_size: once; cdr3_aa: CASTLGSLTYEQYF; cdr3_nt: TGTGCCAGCACCCTCGGGAGCCTAACCTACGAGCAGTACTTC
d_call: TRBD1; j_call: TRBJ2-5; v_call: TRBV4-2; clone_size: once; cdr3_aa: CASSQKDREETQYF; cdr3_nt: TGTGCCAGCAGCCAAAAGGACAGGGAAGAGACCCAGTACTTC
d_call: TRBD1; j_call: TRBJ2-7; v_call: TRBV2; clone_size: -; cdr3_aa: CASSVRQGHEQYF; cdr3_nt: TGTGCCAGCAGTGTTCGACAGGGGCACGAGCAGTACTTC